Listed below are T cell receptor beta chains from one sample, sequenced in a study of blood T cell repertoires in COVID-19. Sequencing used immunoSEQ multiplex PCR; TCRdb keeps in-frame clones, though not all of them. The sample holds around 70,000 clones; just over 85% are singletons and the top ten take roughly 8.8%. The sample comprised peripheral blood. All receptors derive from a man under 40 with acute or convalescent COVID-19. Both conserved end residues are part of each CDR3. Fields, in order: D gene, J gene, clone size, V gene, CDR3 protein, CDR3 DNA. A D gene is named only where the DNA matches it firmly. Only some rows state a clone size, as once, few, many or a class for expanded clones.

>TRBD1|TRBJ1-1|NA|TRBV19
CASSSQGAINTEAFF
TGTGCCAGTAGTTCACAGGGGGCTATTAACACTGAAGCTTTCTTT
>NA|TRBJ1-4|NA|TRBV28
CASSSHSPRYEKLFF
TGTGCCAGCAGTTCCCACAGTCCCCGCTATGAAAAACTGTTTTTT
>NA|TRBJ2-7|NA|TRBV18
CASSALGLANYEQYF
TGTGCCAGCTCCGCGCTTGGGCTAGCGAACTACGAGCAGTACTTC
>TRBD2|TRBJ2-7|NA|TRBV28
CASSYSYEAGGLYEQYF
TGTGCCAGCAGTTATAGTTATGAGGCGGGGGGTCTCTACGAGCAGTACTTC
>NA|TRBJ2-4|NA|TRBV27
CASSHRDPKNIQYF
TGTGCCAGCAGCCACAGGGATCCCAAAAACATTCAGTACTTC
>NA|TRBJ2-7|NA|TRBV20-1
CSASQVGTTSYEQYF
TGCAGTGCTAGTCAGGTGGGGACAACCTCCTACGAGCAGTACTTC
>TRBD2|TRBJ2-3|NA|TRBV29-1
CSVEGLSGSTDTQYF
TGCAGCGTTGAAGGTCTTAGCGGGAGCACAGATACGCAGTATTTT
>TRBD2|TRBJ2-1|NA|TRBV29-1
CSVASGSSNEQFF
TGCAGCGTTGCTAGCGGGAGTAGCAATGAGCAGTTCTTC
>TRBD2|TRBJ2-7|NA|TRBV9
CASSVGLASSYEQYF
TGTGCCAGCAGCGTAGGACTAGCGAGCTCCTACGAGCAGTACTTC
>TRBD2|TRBJ2-1|once|TRBV7-9
CASSFRTSGTYNEQFF
TGTGCCAGCAGCTTTAGGACTAGCGGAACCTACAATGAGCAGTTCTTC
>NA|TRBJ1-4|NA|TRBV19
CASKETPNEKLFF
TGTGCCAGTAAGGAGACGCCGAATGAAAAACTGTTTTTT
>NA|TRBJ2-2|NA|TRBV24-1
CATGGTNTGELFF
TGTGCCACCGGGGGGACGAACACCGGGGAGCTGTTTTTT
>TRBD2|TRBJ2-3|few|TRBV3-1/TRBV3-2
CASSQDLVEASGNPGADTQYF
TGTGCCAGCAGCCAAGATTTAGTGGAGGCTAGCGGGAATCCAGGGGCAGATACGCAGTATTTT
>TRBD1|TRBJ2-1|NA|TRBV7-3
CASSFQGAGEQFF
TGTGCCAGCAGCTTTCAGGGGGCAGGTGAGCAGTTCTTC
>NA|TRBJ2-3|NA|TRBV12-3/TRBV12-4
CASSKGDNTQYF
TGTGCCAGCAGCAAAGGGGATAATACGCAGTATTTT
>NA|TRBJ2-7|NA|TRBV6-2/TRBV6-3
CASSIQEASSYEQYF
TGTGCCAGCAGTATCCAGGAGGCATCATCCTACGAGCAGTACTTC
>NA|TRBJ1-1|NA|TRBV18
CASSPPGTTRKAFF
TGTGCCAGCTCACCACCAGGGACAACCAGAAAAGCTTTCTTT
>TRBD2|TRBJ2-7|NA|TRBV2
CASREEAVSYEQYF
TGTGCCAGCCGGGAGGAAGCGGTCTCCTACGAGCAGTACTTC
>TRBD2|TRBJ2-5|NA|TRBV29-1
CSVDGVRLAGGMAQYF
TGCAGCGTTGATGGGGTCCGTCTAGCGGGCGGTATGGCCCAGTACTTC
>NA|TRBJ2-3|once|TRBV7-8
CASSFGGLMSTDTQYF
TGTGCCAGCAGCTTCGGGGGGCTAATGTCTACAGATACGCAGTATTTT
>NA|TRBJ1-1|NA|TRBV9
CASSSGANTEAFF
TGTGCCAGCAGTTCTGGAGCGAACACTGAAGCTTTCTTT
>NA|TRBJ1-2|few|TRBV28
CASSLVGLYGYTF
TGTGCCAGCAGTTTAGTGGGGCTATATGGCTACACCTTC
>TRBD1|TRBJ1-2|NA|TRBV2
CARLKTGRNYGYTF
TGTGCCAGATTAAAGACAGGGCGAAACTATGGCTACACCTTC
>NA|TRBJ1-3|NA|TRBV30
CAWFKGVSGNTIYF
TGTGCCTGGTTTAAGGGGGTCTCTGGAAACACCATATATTTT
>NA|TRBJ1-2|NA|TRBV4-3
CASSQVVSWGPVPYGYTF
TGCGCCAGCAGCCAAGTTGTGTCGTGGGGGCCCGTCCCCTATGGCTACACCTTC
>NA|TRBJ2-7|NA|TRBV30
CAWTRSYEQYF
TGTGCCTGGACCCGCTCCTACGAGCAGTACTTC
>NA|TRBJ1-6|NA|TRBV28
CASRRTGISYNSPLHF
TGTGCCAGCAGACGAACAGGGATCTCCTATAATTCACCCCTCCACTTT
>TRBD2|TRBJ2-2|NA|TRBV9
CASSREAGGELFF
TGTGCCAGCAGCCGGGAGGCAGGCGGGGAGCTGTTTTTT
>NA|TRBJ1-2|NA|TRBV19
CASSRTDSNYGYTF
TGTGCCAGTAGTAGGACAGATTCTAACTATGGCTACACCTTC
>NA|TRBJ2-7|NA|TRBV6-2/TRBV6-3
CASNPPGVPYEQYF
TGTGCCAGCAACCCTCCGGGAGTGCCCTACGAGCAGTACTTC
>TRBD2|TRBJ2-7|NA|TRBV2
CASSSGSNYEQYF
TGTGCCAGCAGTAGCGGGAGCAACTACGAGCAGTACTTC
>TRBD2|TRBJ2-1|NA|TRBV18
CASSLLAGAYNEQFF
TGTGCCAGCTCACTACTAGCGGGAGCCTACAATGAGCAGTTCTTC
>NA|TRBJ1-1|NA|TRBV28
CASTVRGEAFF
TGTGCCAGCACCGTTAGGGGTGAAGCTTTCTTT
>TRBD2|TRBJ2-1|NA|TRBV28
CASSGLAGVRANEQFF
TGTGCCAGCAGCGGACTAGCGGGAGTGAGGGCGAATGAGCAGTTCTTC
>NA|TRBJ2-1|NA|TRBV28
CASSLGRYNEQFF
TGTGCCAGCAGTTTAGGGAGATACAATGAGCAGTTCTTC
>TRBD2|TRBJ2-1|NA|TRBV6-6
CASSSSGSSYNEQFF
TGTGCCAGCAGTTCCAGCGGGAGCTCCTACAATGAGCAGTTCTTC
>TRBD1|TRBJ2-2|NA|TRBV7-3
CASSQGQGETGELFF
TGTGCCAGCAGCCAGGGACAGGGGGAAACCGGGGAGCTGTTTTTT
>TRBD1|TRBJ2-1|NA|TRBV15
CATSSPGQGTGYNEQFF
TGTGCCACCAGCAGCCCCGGACAGGGTACGGGTTACAATGAGCAGTTCTTC